This T cell receptor (beta chain) comes out of a study of siplizumab effects on memory and regulatory T cells. Using immunoSEQ multiplex PCR, the repertoire was profiled, and TCRdb retains in-frame clones only, with some absent. The sample holds some 100,000 clones; roughly 97% are singletons and the top ten take 0.031%. The germline gives CDR1 SGDLS, CDR2 YYNGEE. The CDR3 is 17 amino acids. V lost 2 bases, J lost 5 bases, and 8 bases stayed unmatched. With respect to this clone: Antigen: not known.

Study-level findings and limits: Assignment to unstimulated subsets succeeded for only a minor fraction of the alloreactive clones. The apparent diversity of naive T cells exceeded that of memory cells, and naive T cells seemed to make a major contribution to the alloresponse.

Unstimulated naive, memory, effector memory and TEMRA subsets underwent sequencing in a few donor pairs. The sequenced sample was naive CD4+ T cells sorted from blood. The TCR comes from a human donor in good health. This chain links TRBV9 with TRBJ2-5; 14 bases are shared with TRBD2. CDR3 region: CASSVPGLAGVGETQYF. CDR3 nucleotide sequence: TGTGCCAGCAGCGTCCCGGGACTAGCGGGGGTAGGGGAGACCCAGTACTTC.